Shown below are 15 T cell receptor beta chains from a single sample sequenced in a study of blood T cell repertoires in COVID-19. Only in-frame clones appear in the TCRdb table, and some are missing; sequencing was by immunoSEQ multiplex PCR. The sample holds some 70,000 clones; approximately 86% are singletons and the top ten take just under 7%. Specimen: peripheral blood. These receptor sequences come from a man aged 45-60 years with active COVID-19.

The chain couples TRBV19 to TRBJ1-3, with TRBD1 identical over 11 bases. CDR1 and CDR2 from the germline V gene are LNHDA and SQIVND (reference sequence). V shed 2 bases and J 3 bases; nucleotides not matched to a gene: 6. This CDR3 spans 17 amino acids. The CDR3 reads CASSITGTGGGGNTIYF. The DNA for the CDR3 is TGTGCCAGTAGTATAACCGGGACAGGGGGAGGTGGAAACACCATATATTTT.

The genes are TRBV9 and TRBJ2-1; 12 bases line up with TRBD2. V gave up 0 bases and J gave up 5 bases; unmatched junction bases: 0. The CDR3 totals 15 residues. Germline loops: CDR1 SGDLS, CDR2 YYNGEE. The CDR3 nucleotides are TGTGCCAGCAGCGTAGGGACTAGCGGGGACAATGAGCAGTTCTTC. Protein sequence: CASSVGTSGDNEQFF.

In DNA, the CDR3 is TGTGCCAGCAGCTCGTCCGACAGAACTGCCGGCTCCTACAATGAGCAGTTCTTC. The encoded protein is CASSSSDRTAGSYNEQFF. This sequence joins TRBV11-2 and TRBJ2-1, with D tentatively TRBD1 (5 bases). The V and J ends lost 4 bases and 0 bases respectively, with 19 bases between them. The CDR3 loop spans 18 amino acids. CDR1 and CDR2 (germline): SGHAT, FQNNGV.

The chain joins TRBV5-1 to TRBJ1-1, with D uncertain. Germline CDR1 reads SGHRS; CDR2 reads YFSETQ. There are 13 residues in the CDR3. The V and J ends lost 6 bases and 0 bases respectively, with 9 bases between them. The CDR3 coding sequence is TGCGCCAGCAAAGCATCGATGAACACTGAAGCTTTCTTT. Its protein is CASKASMNTEAFF.

This chain joins TRBV27 and TRBJ2-1; TRBD2 aligns across 9 bases. The germline gives CDR1 MNHEY, CDR2 SMNVEV (reference sequence). This CDR3 comprises 14 residues. The V gene end was trimmed by 1 base and the J gene end by 10 bases; junction bases not matched to a gene: 5. Written as DNA, the CDR3 is TGTGCCAGCAGTTTATACGGTAGCGGGGGAGAGCAGTTCTTC. Amino acid sequence: CASSLYGSGGEQFF.

The V gene is TRBV6-5, the J gene TRBJ2-1; tentative D call: TRBD2 (5 bases). The germline gives CDR1 MNHEY, CDR2 SVGAGI. With 4 bases removed from V and 9 bases from J, the gap between germline ends came to 13 bases. The CDR3 consists of 13 residues. The CDR3 sequence is CASSSRRGFEQFF. DNA for the CDR3: TGTGCCAGCAGTTCTCGACGAGGGTTTGAGCAGTTCTTC.

V usage is TRBV29-1 and J usage is TRBJ2-1; TRBD2 matches at 9 bases. CDR3 length: 19 residues. Per germline, CDR1 SQVTM and CDR2 ANQGSEA. J lost 1 base, V lost 3 bases, and 16 bases had no gene match. The CDR3 sequence is CSVDRDRGLAGLSYNEQFF. DNA for the CDR3: TGCAGCGTTGATAGGGACCGGGGGCTAGCGGGACTTTCCTACAATGAGCAGTTCTTC.

The gene calls are TRBV11-2 and TRBJ2-1; 12 nucleotides align to TRBD2. CDR1 SGHAT and CDR2 FQNNGV come from the germline V gene. This CDR3 contains 16 residues. The V gene end was trimmed by 4 bases and the J gene end by 7 bases; junction bases not matched to a gene: 8. The CDR3 loop is CASSSQASGGANEQFF. CDR3 nucleotides: TGTGCCAGCAGCTCCCAGGCTAGCGGGGGGGCAAATGAGCAGTTCTTC. Full variable domain (remainder filled in from reference TRBV11-2 and TRBJ2-1): EAGVAQSPRYKIIEKRQSVAFWCNPISGHATLYWYQQILGQGPKLLIQFQNNGVVDDSQLPKDRFSAERLKGVDSTLKIQPAKLEDSAVYLCASSSQASGGANEQFFGPGTRLTVL.

The chain uses TRBV6-4 and TRBJ2-4; TRBD1 matches at 7 bases. CDR3 size: 19 residues. Trimming cost V 0 bases and J 0 bases; bases outside gene matches: 11. Germline CDR1 is MRHNA and CDR2 is SNTAGT. CDR3 DNA sequence: TGTGCCAGCAGTGACTCGAGGACAGGCCTATTATTAGCCAAAAACATTCAGTACTTC. It translates to CASSDSRTGLLLAKNIQYF.

This rearrangement joins TRBV2 to TRBJ2-3; maybe TRBD2 (7 bases). CDR3 length equals 16 residues. Trimming removed 6 bases at V and 1 base at J, with 17 bases between. Germline-derived CDR1 and CDR2 are SNHLY and FYNNEI. In DNA form, the CDR3 reads TGTGCCAGCAGGGGTACGCGGGGGCCAGGCACAGATACGCAGTATTTT. Residues: CASRGTRGPGTDTQYF.

Details on this clone: Its ends do not fully match the called genes, so a read error is possible. V is TRBV11-2 and J is TRBJ1-2; tentatively, D is TRBD1 (6 bases). Germline V gene lookup returns CDR1 SGHAT and CDR2 FQNNGV. The CDR3 runs 15 residues. CDR3 coding DNA: TGTGCCAGCAGCCTAGAAGGGGGAGCGAACTATGGCTACACCTTC. Translation gives CASSLEGGANYGYTF.

V gene TRBV5-4 combines with J gene TRBJ1-1, with D perhaps TRBD1 (5 bases). The CDR3 totals 13 residues. Between the trimmed V and J ends, which lost 4 bases and 6 bases, there was a span of 13 bases. The germline V gene encodes CDR1 SGHNT and CDR2 YYREEE (reference sequence). The CDR3 DNA reads TGTGCCAGCAGCCTCCGGGACTCACCTGAAGCTTTCTTT. Its protein product is CASSLRDSPEAFF.

The chain couples TRBV7-2 to TRBJ2-1; D gene unclear. Germline V lookup: CDR1 SGHTA, CDR2 FQGNSA. Trimming shortened V by 3 bases and J by 8 bases, and 14 bases separated the two germline ends. CDR3 size: 14 residues. The CDR3 region has the DNA TGTGCCAGCAGCTTCCGAGTCCTGCGTGATGAGCAGTTCTTC. It yields the protein CASSFRVLRDEQFF.

The rearrangement links TRBV19 to TRBJ1-4; no definite D call. Germline CDR1 is LNHDA and CDR2 is SQIVND (reference sequence). The CDR3 is 15 amino acids. Trimming pared 8 bases from V and 0 bases from J, leaving 13 bases between. The CDR3 loop reads CASARSGATNEKLFF. CDR3 nucleotide sequence: TGTGCCAGTGCCCGGAGTGGAGCAACTAATGAAAAACTGTTTTTT.

J is TRBJ2-6 and V is TRBV30; the match to TRBD2 covers 7 bases. Looked up from germline, CDR1 is GTSNPN and CDR2 is SVGIG (reference sequence). The length of the CDR3 is 15 residues. V lost 3 bases, J lost 2 bases, and 4 bases stayed unmatched. CDR3 loop: CAWRRGRAGANVLTF. In DNA form, the CDR3 reads TGTGCCTGGAGACGGGGGAGGGCTGGGGCCAACGTCCTGACTTTC.